These T cell receptor beta chains were read from a single sample in a study of cytomegalovirus exposure and HLA in healthy donors. Method: immunoSEQ multiplex PCR; TCRdb's copy keeps in-frame clones and lacks some. Among about 170,000 clones listed, approximately 80% were seen once. Input material: PBMCs. These receptors all come from a woman between 18 and 30 years old in good health and CMV-seronegative. CDR3s include the opening cysteine and the closing phenylalanine or tryptophan. A D gene is named only where the DNA matches it firmly. Only part of the rows carry a size: once, few, many, or a class if the clone is expanded.

v_gene	j_gene	abundance	d_gene	CDR3aa	CDR3nt
TRBV18	TRBJ2-1	NA	TRBD2	CASSPGLAYNEQFF	TGTGCCAGCTCACCGGGACTAGCGTACAATGAGCAGTTCTTC
TRBV7-8	TRBJ1-4	NA	NA	CASSLDRNEKLFF	TGTGCCAGCAGCTTAGATCGGAATGAAAAACTGTTTTTT
TRBV4-2	TRBJ2-5	NA	NA	CASSQGPGRGQTQYF	TGTGCCAGCAGCCAAGGTCCCGGGAGAGGGCAGACCCAGTACTTC
TRBV15	TRBJ2-7	NA	TRBD2	CATSRDAGREGEQYF	TGTGCCACCAGCAGAGATGCGGGGCGGGAGGGCGAGCAGTACTTC
TRBV5-1	TRBJ2-3	NA	TRBD2	CASSFRTSGSDTQYF	TGCGCCAGCAGTTTCCGGACTAGCGGGAGCGATACGCAGTATTTT
TRBV5-6	TRBJ2-3	NA	NA	CASSSGAGADTQYF	TGTGCCAGCAGCTCAGGGGCCGGGGCAGATACGCAGTATTTT
TRBV7-9	TRBJ2-5	NA	TRBD2	CASSGVEVAGVEETQYF	TGTGCCAGCAGCGGCGTCGAGGTAGCGGGAGTGGAGGAGACCCAGTACTTC
TRBV5-6	TRBJ2-7	NA	TRBD1	CASSTEPGQGHEQYF	TGTGCCAGCAGCACGGAACCGGGACAGGGACACGAGCAGTACTTC
TRBV4-3	TRBJ2-4	NA	TRBD1	CASSQTSTGIAKNIQYF	TGCGCCAGCAGCCAAACCTCGACAGGGATAGCCAAAAACATTCAGTACTTC
TRBV2	TRBJ1-5	NA	NA	CASSSDLSKPQHF	TGTGCCAGCAGCTCGGACTTGTCTAAGCCCCAGCATTTT
TRBV5-4	TRBJ2-3	NA	TRBD2	CASSSGLAGATSTDTQYF	TGTGCCAGCAGCTCCGGACTAGCGGGCGCTACTAGCACAGATACGCAGTATTTT
TRBV28	TRBJ1-2	once	TRBD1	CASSLGQGGYTF	TGTGCCAGCAGTTTAGGACAGGGCGGCTACACCTTC
TRBV6-5	TRBJ1-6	NA	NA	CASSSRVLNSPLHF	TGTGCCAGCAGTTCCCGGGTACTTAATTCACCCCTCCACTTT
TRBV7-8	TRBJ1-1	NA	TRBD1	CASSARTGTNTEAFF	TGTGCCAGCAGCGCCAGGACAGGGACGAACACTGAAGCTTTCTTT
TRBV19	TRBJ1-5	NA	TRBD1	CASNEDRGLHQPQHF	TGTGCCAGTAATGAAGACAGGGGGCTTCATCAGCCCCAGCATTTT
TRBV5-1	TRBJ2-2	NA	NA	CASSLRVGRGPNTGELFF	TGCGCCAGCAGCTTGAGGGTGGGGCGCGGCCCGAACACCGGGGAGCTGTTTTTT
TRBV5-4	TRBJ2-1	NA	TRBD1	CASSSTGQGVDEQFF	TGTGCCAGCAGCTCGACGGGACAGGGGGTTGATGAGCAGTTCTTC
TRBV7-6	TRBJ1-1	NA	NA	CASSLAEDTEAFF	TGTGCCAGCAGCTTAGCGGAGGACACTGAAGCTTTCTTT
TRBV7-3	TRBJ2-3	NA	NA	CASSPQSRDTQYF	TGTGCCAGCAGCCCCCAATCTAGGGATACGCAGTATTTT
TRBV5-4	TRBJ2-6	NA	NA	CASSLGQVRTVLTF	TGTGCCAGCAGCTTGGGACAGGTGCGTACCGTCCTGACTTTC
TRBV5-1	TRBJ2-3	NA	NA	CASSLSGFTDTQYF	TGCGCCAGCAGCTTGTCAGGGTTCACAGATACGCAGTATTTT
TRBV7-3	TRBJ2-4	NA	TRBD1	CASSSTGGFQNIQYF	TGTGCCAGCAGCTCGACAGGGGGGTTTCAAAACATTCAGTACTTC
TRBV10-3	TRBJ1-3	NA	NA	CAISEAWQAGRNTIYF	TGTGCCATCAGTGAGGCCTGGCAGGCAGGAAGAAACACCATATATTTT
TRBV19	TRBJ1-1	NA	NA	CASSARQFPEAFF	TGTGCCAGTAGTGCCCGACAGTTCCCGGAAGCTTTCTTT
TRBV27	TRBJ2-2	NA	TRBD2	CASSLLGTSGSVTGELFF	TGTGCCAGCAGTTTATTAGGGACTAGCGGGAGTGTCACCGGGGAGCTGTTTTTT
TRBV27	TRBJ2-7	NA	TRBD2	CASSLRREPTYEQYF	TGTGCCAGCAGTTTGAGGCGGGAGCCGACCTACGAGCAGTACTTC
TRBV10-3	TRBJ2-7	NA	TRBD1	CAIREGQGNYEQYF	TGTGCCATCAGAGAGGGACAGGGAAACTACGAGCAGTACTTC
TRBV20-1	TRBJ1-3	once	NA	CSAPDRSTIYF	TGCAGTGCCCCCGACAGGAGCACCATATATTTT
TRBV6-1	TRBJ1-1	NA	NA	CASSVLTANTEAFF	TGTGCCAGCAGTGTACTGACAGCGAACACTGAAGCTTTCTTT
TRBV4-1	TRBJ2-5	once	NA	CASSQARAERQETQYF	TGCGCCAGCAGCCAAGCAAGGGCTGAGCGGCAAGAGACCCAGTACTTC
TRBV5-1	TRBJ2-7	NA	TRBD2	CASRLAGSYEQYF	TGCGCCAGCAGACTAGCGGGCTCCTACGAGCAGTACTTC
TRBV10-3	TRBJ2-1	NA	NA	CAGAPEISSYNEQFF	TGTGCCGGAGCGCCCGAGATCTCCTCCTACAATGAGCAGTTCTTC
TRBV28	TRBJ2-7	NA	NA	CASSSAGHLEQYF	TGTGCCAGCAGTTCGGCGGGGCACCTCGAGCAGTACTTC
TRBV7-6	TRBJ1-6	NA	TRBD1	CASSLSDRVSPLHF	TGTGCCAGCAGCCTAAGCGACAGGGTTTCACCCCTCCACTTT
TRBV19	TRBJ2-7	NA	TRBD2	CASSIGGTTYEQYF	TGTGCCAGTAGTATCGGGGGGACGACCTACGAGCAGTACTTC
TRBV27	TRBJ2-6	NA	TRBD1	CASSRTGPSGANVLTF	TGTGCCAGCAGCCGGACAGGACCCTCTGGGGCCAACGTCCTGACTTTC
TRBV2	TRBJ1-2	once	TRBD1	CASSGQGYGYTF	TGTGCCAGCAGTGGACAGGGGTATGGCTACACCTTC
TRBV4-1	TRBJ2-7	NA	TRBD2	CASSQTPGLAFDEQYF	TGCGCCAGCAGCCAGACCCCGGGACTAGCGTTTGACGAGCAGTACTTC
TRBV7-9	TRBJ1-1	NA	NA	CSSSLRNTEAFF	TGTTCCAGCAGCTTGAGGAACACTGAAGCTTTCTTT
TRBV4-2	TRBJ2-6	NA	TRBD1	CASSRLQGAEAGANVLTF	TGTGCCAGCAGCCGACTACAGGGGGCTGAGGCTGGGGCCAACGTCCTGACTTTC
TRBV5-6	TRBJ2-2	NA	TRBD1	CASRVGTGDTGELFF	TGTGCCAGCAGAGTAGGGACAGGCGACACCGGGGAGCTGTTTTTT
TRBV5-1	TRBJ2-3	NA	TRBD1	CASSPTGQATDTQYF	TGCGCCAGCAGCCCGACAGGACAGGCCACAGATACGCAGTATTTT
TRBV29-1	TRBJ2-2	NA	TRBD2	CSVTGTSFTGELFF	TGCAGCGTTACCGGGACTAGCTTCACCGGGGAGCTGTTTTTT
TRBV5-1	TRBJ2-5	once	TRBD1	CASSLAGGPQETQYF	TGCGCCAGCAGCTTGGCAGGGGGTCCCCAAGAGACCCAGTACTTC
TRBV9	TRBJ2-5	NA	TRBD1	CASRAGTGLQTQYF	TGTGCCAGCAGAGCCGGGACAGGGTTACAGACCCAGTACTTC
TRBV5-1	TRBJ2-5	NA	NA	CASSLGLADQETQYF	TGCGCCAGCAGCTTGGGATTAGCGGATCAAGAGACCCAGTACTTC
TRBV7-8	TRBJ2-2	NA	TRBD1	CASRPRDRDISGELFF	TGTGCCAGCAGACCTCGGGACAGGGATATATCCGGGGAGCTGTTTTTT
TRBV4-3	TRBJ2-7	NA	TRBD1	CASSQEGRTGAYEQYF	TGCGCCAGCAGCCAAGAAGGAAGGACAGGGGCCTACGAGCAGTACTTC
TRBV28	TRBJ2-5	NA	TRBD2	CASTSGSAKTQYF	TGTGCCAGCACTAGCGGGAGCGCGAAGACCCAGTACTTC
TRBV5-1	TRBJ2-1	NA	NA	CASSLRLWTARYNEQFF	TGCGCCAGCAGCCTCCGTCTCTGGACAGCCCGTTATAATGAGCAGTTCTTC
TRBV5-4	TRBJ2-7	few	NA	CASSFAEASYEQYF	TGTGCCAGCAGTTTCGCAGAGGCCTCCTACGAGCAGTACTTC
TRBV5-1	TRBJ2-7	NA	TRBD1	CASSLAGQGGYEQYF	TGCGCCAGCAGCTTGGCGGGACAGGGCGGCTACGAGCAGTACTTC
TRBV4-1	TRBJ2-3	NA	TRBD2	CASSRRTSGRTDTQYF	TGCGCCAGCAGCCGCCGGACTAGCGGACGCACAGATACGCAGTATTTT